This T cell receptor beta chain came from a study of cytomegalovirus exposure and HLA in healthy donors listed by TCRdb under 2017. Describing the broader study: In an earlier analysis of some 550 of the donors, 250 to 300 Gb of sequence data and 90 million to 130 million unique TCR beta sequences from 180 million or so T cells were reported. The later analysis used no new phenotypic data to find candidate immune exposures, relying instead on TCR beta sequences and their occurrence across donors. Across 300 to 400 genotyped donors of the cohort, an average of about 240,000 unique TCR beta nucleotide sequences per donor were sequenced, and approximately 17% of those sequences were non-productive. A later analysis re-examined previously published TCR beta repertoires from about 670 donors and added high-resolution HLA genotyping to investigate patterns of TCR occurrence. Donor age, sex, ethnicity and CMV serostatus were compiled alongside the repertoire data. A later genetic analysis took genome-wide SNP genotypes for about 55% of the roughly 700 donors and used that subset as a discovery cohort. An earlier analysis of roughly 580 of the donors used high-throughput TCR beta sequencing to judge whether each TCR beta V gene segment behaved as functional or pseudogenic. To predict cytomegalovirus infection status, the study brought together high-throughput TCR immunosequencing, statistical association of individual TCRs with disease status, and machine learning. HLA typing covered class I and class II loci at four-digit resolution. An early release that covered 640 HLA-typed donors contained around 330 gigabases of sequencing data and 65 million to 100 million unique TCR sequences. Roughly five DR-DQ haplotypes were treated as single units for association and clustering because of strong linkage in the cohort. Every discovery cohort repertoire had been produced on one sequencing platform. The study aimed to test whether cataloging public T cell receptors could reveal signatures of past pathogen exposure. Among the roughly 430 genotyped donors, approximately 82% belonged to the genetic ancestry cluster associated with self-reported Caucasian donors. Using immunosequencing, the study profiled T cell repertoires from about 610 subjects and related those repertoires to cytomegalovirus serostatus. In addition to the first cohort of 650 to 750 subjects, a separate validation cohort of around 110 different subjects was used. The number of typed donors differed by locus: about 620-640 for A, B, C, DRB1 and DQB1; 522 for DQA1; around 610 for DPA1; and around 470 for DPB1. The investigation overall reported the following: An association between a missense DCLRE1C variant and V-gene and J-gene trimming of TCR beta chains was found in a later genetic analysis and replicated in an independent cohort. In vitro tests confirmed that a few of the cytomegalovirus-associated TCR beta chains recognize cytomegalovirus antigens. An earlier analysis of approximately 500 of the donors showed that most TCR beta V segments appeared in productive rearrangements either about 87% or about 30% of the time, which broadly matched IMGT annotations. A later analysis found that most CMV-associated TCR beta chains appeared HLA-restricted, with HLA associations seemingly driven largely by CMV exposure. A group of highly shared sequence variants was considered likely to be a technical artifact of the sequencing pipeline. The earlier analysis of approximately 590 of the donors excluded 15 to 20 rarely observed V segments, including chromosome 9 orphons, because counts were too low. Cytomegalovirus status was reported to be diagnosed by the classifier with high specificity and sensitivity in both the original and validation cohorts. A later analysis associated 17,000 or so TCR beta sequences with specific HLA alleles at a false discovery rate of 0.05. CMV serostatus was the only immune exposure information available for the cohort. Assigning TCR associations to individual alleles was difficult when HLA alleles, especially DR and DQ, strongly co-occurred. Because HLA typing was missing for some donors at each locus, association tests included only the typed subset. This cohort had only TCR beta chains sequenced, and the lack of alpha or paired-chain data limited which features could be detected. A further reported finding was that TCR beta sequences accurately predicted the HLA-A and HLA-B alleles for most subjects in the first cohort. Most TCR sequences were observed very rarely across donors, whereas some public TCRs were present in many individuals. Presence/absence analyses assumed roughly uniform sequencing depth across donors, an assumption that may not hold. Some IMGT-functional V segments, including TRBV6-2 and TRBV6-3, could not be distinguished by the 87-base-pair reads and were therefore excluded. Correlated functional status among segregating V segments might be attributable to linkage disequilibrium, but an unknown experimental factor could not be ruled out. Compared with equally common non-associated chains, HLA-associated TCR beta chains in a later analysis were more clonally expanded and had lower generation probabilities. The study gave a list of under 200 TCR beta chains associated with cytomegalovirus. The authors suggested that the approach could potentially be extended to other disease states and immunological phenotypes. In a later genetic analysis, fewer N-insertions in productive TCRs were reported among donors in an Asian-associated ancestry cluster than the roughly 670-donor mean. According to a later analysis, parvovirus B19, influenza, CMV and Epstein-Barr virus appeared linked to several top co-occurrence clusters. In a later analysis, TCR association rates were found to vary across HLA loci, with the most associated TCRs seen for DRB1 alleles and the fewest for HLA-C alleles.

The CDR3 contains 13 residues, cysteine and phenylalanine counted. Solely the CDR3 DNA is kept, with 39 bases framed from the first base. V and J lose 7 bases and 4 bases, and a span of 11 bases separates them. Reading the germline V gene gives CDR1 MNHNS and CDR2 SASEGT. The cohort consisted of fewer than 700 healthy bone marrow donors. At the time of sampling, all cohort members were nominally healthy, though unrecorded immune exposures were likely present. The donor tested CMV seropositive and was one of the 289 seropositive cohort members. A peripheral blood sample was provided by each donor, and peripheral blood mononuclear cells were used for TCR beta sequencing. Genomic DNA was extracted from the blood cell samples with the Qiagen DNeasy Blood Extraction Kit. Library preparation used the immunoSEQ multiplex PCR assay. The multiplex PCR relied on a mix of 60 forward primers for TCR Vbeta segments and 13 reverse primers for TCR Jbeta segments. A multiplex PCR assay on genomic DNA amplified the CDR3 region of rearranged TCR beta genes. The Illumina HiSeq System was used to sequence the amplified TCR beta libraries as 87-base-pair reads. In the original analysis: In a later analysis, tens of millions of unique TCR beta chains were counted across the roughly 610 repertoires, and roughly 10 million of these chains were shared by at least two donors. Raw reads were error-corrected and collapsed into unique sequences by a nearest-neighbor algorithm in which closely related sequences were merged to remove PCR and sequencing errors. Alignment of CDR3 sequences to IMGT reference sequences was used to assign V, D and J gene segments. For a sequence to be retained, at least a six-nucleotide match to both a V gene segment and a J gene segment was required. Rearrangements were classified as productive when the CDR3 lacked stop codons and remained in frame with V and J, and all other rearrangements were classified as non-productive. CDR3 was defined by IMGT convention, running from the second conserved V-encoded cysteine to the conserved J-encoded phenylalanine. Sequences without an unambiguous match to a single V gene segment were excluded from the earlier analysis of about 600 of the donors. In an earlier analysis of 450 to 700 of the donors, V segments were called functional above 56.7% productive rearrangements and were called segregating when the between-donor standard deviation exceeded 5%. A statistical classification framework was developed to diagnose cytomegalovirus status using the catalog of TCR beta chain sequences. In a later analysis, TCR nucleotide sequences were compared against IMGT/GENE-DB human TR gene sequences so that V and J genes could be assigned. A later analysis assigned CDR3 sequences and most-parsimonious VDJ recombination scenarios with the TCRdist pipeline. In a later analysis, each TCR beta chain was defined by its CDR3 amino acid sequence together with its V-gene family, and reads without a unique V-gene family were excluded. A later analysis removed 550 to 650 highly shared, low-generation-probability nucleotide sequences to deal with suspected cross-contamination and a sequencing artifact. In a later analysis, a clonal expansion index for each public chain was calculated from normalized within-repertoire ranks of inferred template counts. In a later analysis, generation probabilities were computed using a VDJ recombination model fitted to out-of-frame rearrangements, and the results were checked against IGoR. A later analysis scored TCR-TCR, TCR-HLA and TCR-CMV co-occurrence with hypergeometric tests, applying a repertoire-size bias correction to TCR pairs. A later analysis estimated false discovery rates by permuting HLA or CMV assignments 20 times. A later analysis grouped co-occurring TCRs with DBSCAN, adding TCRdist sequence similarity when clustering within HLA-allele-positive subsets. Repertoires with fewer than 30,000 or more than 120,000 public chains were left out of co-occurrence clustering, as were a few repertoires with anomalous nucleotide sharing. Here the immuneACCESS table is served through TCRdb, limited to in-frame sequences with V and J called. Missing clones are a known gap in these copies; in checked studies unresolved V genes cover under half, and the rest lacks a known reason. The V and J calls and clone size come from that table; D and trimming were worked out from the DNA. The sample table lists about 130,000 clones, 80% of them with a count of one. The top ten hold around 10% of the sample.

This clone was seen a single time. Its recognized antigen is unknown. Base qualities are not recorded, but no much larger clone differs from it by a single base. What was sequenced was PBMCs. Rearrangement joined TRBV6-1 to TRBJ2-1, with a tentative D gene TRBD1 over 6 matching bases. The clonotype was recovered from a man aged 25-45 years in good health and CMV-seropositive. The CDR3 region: CASNRVLYNEQFF. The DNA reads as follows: TGTGCCAGCAACAGGGTCCTATACAATGAGCAGTTCTTC.